The rows below give T cell receptor beta chains drawn from one sample of a study of CD8 T cells in Susac syndrome. TCRdb processed the immunoSEQ multiplex PCR reads anew with MiXCR; each CDR3 protein has one entry. The data hold a few hundred thousand distinct CDR3 sequences, with 65% to 90% observed a single time. Material for sequencing was CD8+ T cells from PBMCs. The receptors shown here come from a human donor with multiple sclerosis. CDR3s include the opening cysteine and the closing phenylalanine or tryptophan. A D gene is named only where the DNA matches it firmly. Size tells how often a clone was seen (once, few, many) or the class of an expanded clone, and some rows leave it out.

clone_size j_call d_call v_call cdr3_aa cdr3_nt
. TRBJ1-2 TRBD1 TRBV6-5 CASSLIQAGQANYGYTF TGTGCCAGCAGTTTAATCCAGGCGGGACAGGCTAACTATGGCTACACCTTC
. TRBJ1-2 TRBD1 TRBV28 CASNILSVDRPDYGYTF TGTGCCAGCAACATTCTCTCGGTGGACAGGCCTGACTATGGCTACACCTTC
. TRBJ2-7 TRBD1 TRBV6-5 CASSRTGVTYEQYF TGTGCCAGCAGTAGGACAGGGGTAACCTACGAGCAGTACTTC
. TRBJ2-3 . TRBV12-3/TRBV12-4 CASSLGVSTTDTQYF TGTGCCAGCAGTTTAGGGGTTAGTACGACAGATACGCAGTATTTT
. TRBJ2-2 TRBD2 TRBV5-6 CASSFGTSSGELFF TGTGCCAGCAGCTTCGGGACTAGTTCCGGGGAGCTGTTTTTT
. TRBJ2-2 . TRBV28 CASLGKMPAIRNTGELFF TGTGCCAGCCTGGGAAAAATGCCTGCCATCAGAAACACCGGGGAGCTGTTTTTT
few TRBJ2-7 . TRBV5-4 CASSKGVEQYF TGTGCCAGCAGCAAAGGGGTCGAGCAGTACTTC
. TRBJ1-2 . TRBV5-6 CASSFRTANYGYTF TGTGCCAGCAGCTTTAGGACGGCTAACTATGGCTACACCTTC
. TRBJ2-2 . TRBV6-2/TRBV6-3 CASSYWGPTANTGELFF TGTGCCAGCAGTTACTGGGGCCCGACAGCGAACACCGGGGAGCTGTTTTTT
. TRBJ1-2 TRBD1 TRBV4-3 CASSQTTGGLYYGYTF TGCGCCAGCAGCCAAACTACAGGGGGCCTCTACTATGGCTACACCTTC
. TRBJ2-7 . TRBV7-9 CASKTSGTSDEQYF TGTGCCAGCAAAACATCCGGGACGTCAGACGAGCAGTACTTC
. TRBJ2-3 TRBD1 TRBV5-4 CASSTTGAEDTQYF TGTGCCAGCAGCACGACAGGGGCCGAGGATACGCAGTATTTT
once TRBJ2-5 . TRBV7-9 CASSLDIQETQYF TGTGCCAGCAGCTTAGACATCCAAGAGACCCAGTACTTC
. TRBJ2-7 . TRBV27 CASSLMHISYEQYF TGTGCCAGCAGTTTAATGCACATCTCCTACGAGCAGTACTTC
. TRBJ2-7 TRBD2 TRBV27 CASSFGPPPSGDYEQYF TGTGCCAGCAGTTTTGGGCCTCCCCCTAGCGGGGACTACGAGCAGTACTTC
. TRBJ2-1 . TRBV2 CASSEGAASYNEQFF TGTGCCAGCAGTGAAGGGGCGGCGAGCTACAATGAGCAGTTCTTC
. TRBJ2-7 TRBD1 TRBV5-6 CASSIQLRGHEQYF TGTGCCAGCAGCATACAACTCAGGGGGCACGAGCAGTACTTC
. TRBJ1-2 . TRBV30 CAWSGEQGLGYGYTF TGTGCCTGGAGTGGGGAACAGGGCCTAGGATATGGCTACACCTTC
. TRBJ2-5 . TRBV11-2 CASSFRPQETQYF TGTGCCAGCAGCTTTAGGCCTCAAGAGACCCAGTACTTC
. TRBJ2-7 . TRBV21-1 CAAIQGGEQYF TGTGCCGCGATCCAAGGAGGGGAGCAGTACTTC
. TRBJ2-1 . TRBV20-1 CSARRRDGEQFF TGCAGTGCTAGACGTCGGGACGGTGAGCAGTTCTTC
once TRBJ2-3 TRBD1 TRBV6-6 CASTYLGTGFTDTQYF TGTGCCAGCACCTATTTGGGGACAGGGTTCACAGATACGCAGTATTTT
. TRBJ2-7 TRBD1 TRBV5-4 CASSRGQLRHEQYF TGTGCCAGCAGCCGGGGACAGCTCCGCCACGAGCAGTACTTC
. TRBJ2-7 TRBD2 TRBV19 CASYGVLAGRNSYEQYF TGTGCCAGCTACGGGGTTCTAGCGGGACGAAACTCCTACGAGCAGTACTTC
many TRBJ2-1 . TRBV27 CASSLSGNEQFF TGTGCCAGCAGCTTGTCAGGCAATGAGCAGTTCTTC
. TRBJ1-3 . TRBV18 CASSPTGLSGNTIYF TGTGCCAGCTCACCAACAGGGTTATCTGGAAACACCATATATTTT
. TRBJ2-3 TRBD1 TRBV28 CASRKNPGQGGTDTDTQYF TGTGCCAGCAGAAAGAATCCCGGACAGGGGGGTACCGACACAGATACGCAGTATTTT
once TRBJ2-7 TRBD2 TRBV4-3 CASSQDRGGPPYEQYF TGCGCCAGCAGCCAAGATCGGGGGGGGCCCCCCTACGAGCAGTACTTC
few TRBJ2-7 TRBD1 TRBV10-3 CANGQGRHEQYF TGTGCCAACGGACAGGGGAGACACGAGCAGTACTTC
. TRBJ2-3 . TRBV24-1 CATSVGRTDTQYF TGTGCCACCAGTGTGGGGAGGACAGATACGCAGTATTTT
once TRBJ1-2 TRBD1 TRBV27 CASSLTGAGYGYTF TGTGCCAGCAGTTTGACAGGGGCTGGGTATGGCTACACCTTC
. TRBJ2-3 TRBD1 TRBV6-1 CASSLEDRVTDTQYF TGTGCCAGCAGCCTCGAGGACAGGGTCACAGATACGCAGTATTTT
. TRBJ2-2 TRBD2 TRBV6-5 CASSPSQGGTGELFF TGTGCCAGCAGCCCCAGCCAGGGAGGGACCGGGGAGCTGTTTTTT
. TRBJ2-7 . TRBV6-1 CASRGPGGLGYEQYF TGTGCCAGCAGAGGTCCAGGGGGGTTGGGGTACGAGCAGTACTTC
. TRBJ2-6 . TRBV9 CASSVDSGVGSSGANVLTF TGTGCCAGCAGCGTAGATTCGGGGGTTGGGTCCTCTGGGGCCAACGTCCTGACTTTC
. TRBJ1-1 TRBD1 TRBV12-3/TRBV12-4 CASGQGANTEAFF TGTGCCAGCGGACAGGGTGCAAACACTGAAGCTTTCTTT
. TRBJ1-1 . TRBV7-9 CASSHPVGTEAFF TGTGCCAGCAGTCATCCTGTAGGGACTGAAGCTTTCTTT
. TRBJ1-5 . TRBV7-9 CASRRDSNQPQHF TGTGCCAGCCGACGGGACAGCAATCAGCCCCAGCATTTT
once TRBJ2-7 TRBD1 TRBV7-6 CASSSTGGPNIYYEQYF TGTGCCAGCAGCTCCACAGGGGGGCCAAACATCTACTACGAGCAGTACTTC
. TRBJ2-2 . TRBV14 CASSQGLRPSVGELFF TGTGCCAGCAGCCAAGGTCTGCGCCCCTCGGTCGGGGAGCTGTTTTTT
. TRBJ2-7 . TRBV20-1 CSARDQVSSAHSYEQYF TGCAGTGCTAGAGATCAGGTCTCTAGCGCCCACTCCTACGAGCAGTACTTC
. TRBJ1-5 . TRBV13 CASSAEGGVRGSQPQHF TGTGCCAGCAGCGCCGAAGGCGGGGTAAGAGGTAGTCAGCCCCAGCATTTT
. TRBJ2-1 TRBD2 TRBV5-1 CASSLGTSGEGNEQFF TGCGCCAGCAGCTTGGGGACTAGCGGAGAAGGGAATGAGCAGTTCTTC
. TRBJ2-7 . TRBV7-9 CASSLNQGNYEQYF TGTGCCAGCAGCTTAAACCAGGGTAACTACGAGCAGTACTTC
. TRBJ2-1 . TRBV5-1 CASSLVRGNEQFF TGCGCCAGCAGCTTGGTTAGGGGCAATGAGCAGTTCTTC
. TRBJ1-5 . TRBV12-3/TRBV12-4 CASTLDGSNQPQHF TGTGCCAGCACCCTGGACGGTAGCAATCAGCCCCAGCATTTT
. TRBJ1-4 . TRBV29-1 CSVINEKLFF TGCAGCGTCATCAATGAAAAACTGTTTTTT
. TRBJ2-3 . TRBV27 CASSFRLASTDTQYF TGTGCCAGCAGTTTTCGACTGGCTAGCACAGATACGCAGTATTTT
. TRBJ1-2 TRBD1 TRBV5-1 CASSFAGGVYGYTF TGCGCCAGCAGCTTCGCAGGGGGCGTCTATGGCTACACCTTC
. TRBJ2-3 TRBD2 TRBV7-8 CASSTLVGGGGETDTQYF TGTGCCAGCAGCACTCTAGTCGGCGGGGGGGGAGAGACAGATACGCAGTATTTT
. TRBJ1-2 TRBD1 TRBV19 CASSPTGFDGYTF TGTGCCAGTAGTCCGACAGGGTTTGATGGCTACACCTTC
few TRBJ2-2 . TRBV27 CASSSLNTGELFF TGTGCCAGCAGTTCGTTGAACACCGGGGAGCTGTTTTTT
. TRBJ2-1 . TRBV12-5 CASGSDYNEQFF TGTGCTAGTGGTTCTGACTACAATGAGCAGTTCTTC
. TRBJ1-1 . TRBV7-8 CASSLGGDAAAFF TGTGCCAGCAGCTTAGGAGGGGACGCGGCAGCTTTCTTT
once TRBJ1-2 . TRBV29-1 CSVAHRERVGYTF TGCAGCGTTGCGCATAGGGAGCGTGTCGGCTACACCTTC
. TRBJ2-1 TRBD2 TRBV9 CASSVSGLAGGFLGNEQFF TGTGCCAGCAGCGTTTCTGGACTAGCGGGAGGGTTTTTGGGGAATGAGCAGTTCTTC
few TRBJ2-7 TRBD1 TRBV12-3/TRBV12-4 CASRGQGVEQYF TGTGCCAGCAGGGGACAGGGCGTCGAGCAGTACTTC
. TRBJ2-7 . TRBV21-1 CASSKGQGPYEQYF TGTGCCAGCAGCAAGGGACAGGGACCCTACGAGCAGTACTTC
. TRBJ1-3 . TRBV9 CASSVEERGPPEGGNTIYF TGTGCCAGCAGCGTAGAGGAGAGGGGACCTCCCGAGGGAGGAAACACCATATATTTT
. TRBJ2-6 . TRBV5-5 CASSLAGQLVTGANVLTF TGTGCCAGCAGCTTGGCCGGACAGCTAGTAACTGGGGCCAACGTCCTGACTTTC